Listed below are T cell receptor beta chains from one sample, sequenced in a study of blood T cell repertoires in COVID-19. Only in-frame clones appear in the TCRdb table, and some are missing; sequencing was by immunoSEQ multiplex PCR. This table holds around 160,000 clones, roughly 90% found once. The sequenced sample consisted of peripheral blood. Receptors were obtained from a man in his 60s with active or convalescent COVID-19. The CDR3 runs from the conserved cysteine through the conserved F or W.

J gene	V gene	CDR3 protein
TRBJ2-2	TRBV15	CATSRDVATNTGELFF
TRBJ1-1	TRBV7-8	CASSLNPGTKNTEAFF
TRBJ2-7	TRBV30	CAWNRDRSYYEQYF
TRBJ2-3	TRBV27	CASRRGSTDTQYF
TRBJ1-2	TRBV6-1	CASSEALTGMTRGYTF
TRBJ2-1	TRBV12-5	CASGLGDRGRYNEQFF
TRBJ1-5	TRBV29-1	CSVPRWGLCQPQHF
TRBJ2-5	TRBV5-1	CASSRGEGRRQETQYF
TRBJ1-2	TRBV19	CASSIGGDSLSGYTF
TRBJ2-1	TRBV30	CAWSVGGRGEQFF
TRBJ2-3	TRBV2	CARDGRGDTQYF
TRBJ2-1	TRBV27	CASRKSGRAYNEQFF
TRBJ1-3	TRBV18	CASSPQQGSEGNTIYF
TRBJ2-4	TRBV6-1	CASSEGALAKNIQYF
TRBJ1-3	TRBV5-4	CASSLAGASGNTIYF
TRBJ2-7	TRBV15	CATSRDRQLTTYEQYF
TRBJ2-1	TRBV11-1	CASSLVPAYNEQFF
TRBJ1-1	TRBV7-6	CASRIPGRGNTEAFF
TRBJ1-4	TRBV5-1	CASSLGSGQEKLFF
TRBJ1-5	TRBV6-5	CASTGQTFSNQPQHF
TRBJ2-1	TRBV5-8	CASSFSAAGGVEQFF
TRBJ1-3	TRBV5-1	CASSDRDRGLFSGNTIYF
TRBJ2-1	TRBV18	CASSPPMGHFSFEQFF
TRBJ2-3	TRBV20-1	CSASKGGSRDTQYF
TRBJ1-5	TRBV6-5	CASTPGSGNQPQHF
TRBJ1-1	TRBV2	CASRGHWGGRNTEAFF
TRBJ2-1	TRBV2	CARGTSGTSYNEQFF
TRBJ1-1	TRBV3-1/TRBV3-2	CASSRGGGGNTEAFF
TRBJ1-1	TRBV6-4	CASSQGNTEAFF
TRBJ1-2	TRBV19	CASLRANYGYTF
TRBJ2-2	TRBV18	CASSRGLAGGYTGELFF
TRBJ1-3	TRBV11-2	CASSSSSGNTIYF
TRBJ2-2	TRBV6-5	CASSYNEVSTGELFF
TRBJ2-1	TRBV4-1	CASSQEGRANNEQFF
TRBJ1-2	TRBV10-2	CASSGTGYHYGYTF
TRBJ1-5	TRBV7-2	CASSLGQGKGRNQPQHF
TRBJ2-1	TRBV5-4	CASGRGGRGSYNEQFF
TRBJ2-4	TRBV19	CASSIEGGSGFDSKNIQYF
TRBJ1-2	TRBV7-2	CASSLRAQGVGYGYTF
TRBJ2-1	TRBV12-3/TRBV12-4	CASSSLEGEQFF
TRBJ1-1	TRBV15	CATSRAPRGRNTEAFF
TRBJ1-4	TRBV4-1	CASSLSPVDRIFNEKLFF
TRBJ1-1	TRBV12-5	CASGSRTGLNTEAFF
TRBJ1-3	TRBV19	CASTLVYLGHSGNTIYF
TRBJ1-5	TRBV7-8	CASSLGWKGGPQHF
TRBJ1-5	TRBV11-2	CASSPGAGAYQPQHF
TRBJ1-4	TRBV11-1	CASSSVTATNEKLFF
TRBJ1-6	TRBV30	CAWNLMGGSLHF
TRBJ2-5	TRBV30	CAWSFGRRGAGETQYF
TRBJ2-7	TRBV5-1	CASNLGQGLYEQYF
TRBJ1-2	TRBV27	CASSWVAAGGGYTF
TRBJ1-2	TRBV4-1	CASSQVHRGKFPYGYTF